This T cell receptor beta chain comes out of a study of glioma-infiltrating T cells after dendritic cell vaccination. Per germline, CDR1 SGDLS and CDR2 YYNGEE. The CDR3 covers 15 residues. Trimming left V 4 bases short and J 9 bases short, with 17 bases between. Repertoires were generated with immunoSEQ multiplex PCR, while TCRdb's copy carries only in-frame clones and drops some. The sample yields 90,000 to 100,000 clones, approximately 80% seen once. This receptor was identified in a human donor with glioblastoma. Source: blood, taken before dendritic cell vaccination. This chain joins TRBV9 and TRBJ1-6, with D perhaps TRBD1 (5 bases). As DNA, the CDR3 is TGTGCCAGCAGCAGCGGGGGTGGTTTTGGTTCACCCCTCCACTTT. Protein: CASSSGGGFGSPLHF.